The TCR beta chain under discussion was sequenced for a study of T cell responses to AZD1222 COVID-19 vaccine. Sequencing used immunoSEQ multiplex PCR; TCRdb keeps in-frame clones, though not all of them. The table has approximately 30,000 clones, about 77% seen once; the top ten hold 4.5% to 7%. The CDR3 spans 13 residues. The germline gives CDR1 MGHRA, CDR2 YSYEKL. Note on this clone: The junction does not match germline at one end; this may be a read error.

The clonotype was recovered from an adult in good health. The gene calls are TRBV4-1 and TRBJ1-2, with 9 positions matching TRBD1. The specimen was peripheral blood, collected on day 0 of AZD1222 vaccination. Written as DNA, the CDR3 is TGCGCCAGCAGCCTTCGGGACAGGGATGGTTACACCTTC. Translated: CASSLRDRDGYTF.